A single sample gave rise to the 13 T cell receptor beta chains below, sequenced in a study of blood T cell repertoires in COVID-19. The data were produced by immunoSEQ multiplex PCR, yet TCRdb's version contains in-frame clones alone and is incomplete. Of just under 300,000 clones detected, approximately 86% appear once; the ten largest clones hold 1% to 1.5%. The sequenced sample was peripheral blood. The receptor source for this set is a man in his 70s with acute or convalescent COVID-19.

This clone was recorded only once. The J gene is TRBJ2-1, the V gene TRBV4-2, with TRBD2 matching over 11 bases. The germline V gene encodes CDR1 LGHNA and CDR2 YNFKEQ. CDR3 length: 16 amino acids. V trimming: 0 bases; J trimming: 9 bases; junction bases outside the gene matches: 7. The CDR3 nucleotides read TGTGCCAGCAGCCAAGATATTAGCGGGAGGGCCGGTGAGCAGTTCTTC. This sequence encodes CASSQDISGRAGEQFF.

The gene calls are TRBV3-1 (or the pseudogene TRBV3-2) and TRBJ2-3, with TRBD1 matching over 9 bases. Per germline, CDR1 LGHDT and CDR2 YNNKEL (reference sequence). This CDR3 contains 16 residues. V dropped 4 bases and J dropped 1; count of bases not matched to a gene: 6. The chain's CDR3 is CASSLTGGLRTDTQYF. The DNA of the CDR3 is TGTGCCAGCAGCCTAACAGGGGGCTTACGCACAGATACGCAGTATTTT.

This chain joins TRBV21-1 and TRBJ2-7; the listed D gene, TRBD2, was not tested against the DNA. TRBV21-1 is an annotated pseudogene. This CDR3 spans 19 amino acids. CDR3 bases: TGTGCCAGCAGCATGGAAGACGGGACTAGCGGGATTCTTTCCTACGAGCAGTACTTC. Residues: CASSMEDGTSGILSYEQYF.

V and J are TRBV9 and TRBJ1-6, with 8 bases matching TRBD1. In germline, CDR1 is SGDLS, CDR2 YYNGEE. Trimming cost V 0 bases and J 9 bases; bases outside gene matches: 8. The CDR3 runs to 16 residues. The CDR3 here is CASSVGPGTGGSPLHF. As DNA, the CDR3 is TGTGCCAGCAGCGTAGGGCCCGGCACAGGGGGTTCACCCCTCCACTTT.

The rearrangement links TRBV6-2 or TRBV6-3 to TRBJ1-2, with no clear D. The germline CDR1 and CDR2 sequences are MNHEY and SVGEGT. The CDR3 consists of 12 residues. The V gene lost 5 bases and the J gene lost 8 bases, with 12 bases spanning the gap. The DNA for the CDR3 is TGTGCCAGCAGTCGAGCCCCCTGGGGCTACACCTTC. Amino acids: CASSRAPWGYTF.

This chain joins TRBV5-4 and TRBJ2-7; D uncertain. Germline CDR1 reads SGHNT; CDR2 reads YYREEE (reference sequence). This CDR3 has 15 residues. V was cut by 0 bases and J by 0 bases, with 10 bases left in between. CDR3 loop: CASSLAPESSYEQYF. The DNA for the CDR3 is TGTGCCAGCAGCTTGGCCCCGGAGAGCTCCTACGAGCAGTACTTC. The full variable domain, with the rest looked up from reference TRBV5-4 and TRBJ2-7, is ETGVTQSPTHLIKTRGQQVTLRCSSQSGHNTVSWYQQALGQGPQFIFQYYREEENGRGNFPPRFSGLQFPNYSSELNVNALELDDSALYLCASSLAPESSYEQYFGPGTRLTVT.

V gene TRBV7-9 combines with J gene TRBJ1-3, with a weak D call TRBD1 (5 bases). Per the germline V gene, CDR1 is SEHNR and CDR2 is FQNEAQ (reference sequence). Between the trimmed V and J ends, which lost 5 bases and 2 bases, there was a span of 19 bases. CDR3 length: 17 residues. The CDR3 region is CASSPRWGRAAGNTIYF. The CDR3 bases are TGTGCCAGCAGCCCAAGATGGGGCAGGGCAGCTGGAAACACCATATATTTT.

This chain uses TRBV3-1 (or the pseudogene TRBV3-2) with TRBJ1-1; 10 nucleotides match TRBD1. Per the germline V gene, CDR1 is LGHDT and CDR2 is YNNKEL (reference sequence). This CDR3 contains 14 residues. With 3 bases clipped from V and 5 bases from J, the junction kept 3 bases outside the gene matches. The chain's CDR3 is CASSHGTGVTEAFF. CDR3 nucleotide sequence: TGTGCCAGCAGCCACGGGACAGGGGTGACTGAAGCTTTCTTT.

The genes are TRBV7-9 and TRBJ2-7; 7 positions match TRBD2. The germline V gene has CDR1 SEHNR and CDR2 FQNEAQ (reference sequence). The CDR3 consists of 16 residues. With V trimmed by 4 bases and J by 2 bases, 11 bases remained unmatched. Here the CDR3 reads CASSSQAGVGPYEQYF. CDR3 nucleotides: TGTGCCAGCAGCTCCCAGGCGGGAGTGGGGCCCTACGAGCAGTACTTC.

In DNA form, the CDR3 reads TGTGCCAGCAGCACCCGCTACGGGACTTCTTACAATGAGCAGTTCTTC. This codes for CASSTRYGTSYNEQFF. The V call is TRBV3-1 (or the pseudogene TRBV3-2), the J call TRBJ2-1; TRBD2 might be the D (6 bases). Germline CDR1 reads LGHDT; CDR2 reads YNNKEL (reference sequence). This CDR3 is built from 16 residues. V was trimmed by 5 bases and J by 4 bases, leaving 18 bases between them.

The genes are TRBV3-1 (or the pseudogene TRBV3-2) and TRBJ2-1; 9 bases fit TRBD2. Trimming cost V 5 bases and J 6 bases; bases outside gene matches: 8. Per the germline V gene, CDR1 is LGHDT and CDR2 is YNNKEL (reference sequence). The CDR3 loop spans 15 amino acids. CDR3 DNA: TGTGCCAGCAGCTTAGCGGGGGCCTCCACCAATGAGCAGTTCTTC. Translation: CASSLAGASTNEQFF.

The chain carries TRBV18 and TRBJ2-3, with a weak D call TRBD2 (5 bases). The germline CDR1 and CDR2 sequences are KGHSH and LQKENI. The V gene lost 10 bases and the J gene lost 6 bases, with 20 bases spanning the gap. This CDR3 has 14 amino acids. CDR3 bases: TGTGCCAACCGGGGTGTGGGGAAGCCGGATACGCAGTATTTT. This codes for CANRGVGKPDTQYF. Combining the CDR3 with reference TRBV18 and TRBJ2-3 gives the whole variable domain NAGVMQNPRHLVRRRGQEARLRCSPMKGHSHVYWYRQLPEEGLKFMVYLQKENIIDESGMPKERFSAEFPKEGPSILRIQQVVRGDSAAYFCANRGVGKPDTQYFGPGTRLTVL.

J is TRBJ1-5 and V is TRBV6-2 or TRBV6-3; D is undetermined. CDR1 and CDR2 (germline): MNHEY, SVGEGT. This CDR3 comprises 14 residues. Trimming removed 2 bases at V and 7 bases at J, with 12 bases between. As DNA, the CDR3 is TGTGCCAGCAGTTACGGACTCTCGGGCCAGCCCCAGCATTTT. Its translation: CASSYGLSGQPQHF.